The 26 T cell receptor beta chains presented below share a single source sample, sequenced in a study of blood T cell repertoires in COVID-19. Repertoires were generated with immunoSEQ multiplex PCR, while TCRdb's copy carries only in-frame clones and drops some. This table holds fewer than 200,000 clones, 70% to 90% found once. The sequencing sample was made of peripheral blood. Source of these receptors: a man between 60 and 75 years old who had recovered from COVID-19.

The chain carries TRBV11-2 and TRBJ2-7; possible D gene TRBD2, 5 bases. Per germline, CDR1 SGHAT and CDR2 FQNNGV. The CDR3 contains 14 residues. Trimming stripped 1 base from V and 0 bases from J, with 7 bases between. CDR3 sequence: CASSLGAVSYEQYF. CDR3 coding DNA: TGTGCCAGCAGCTTAGGAGCGGTCTCCTACGAGCAGTACTTC.

The chain employs TRBV7-9 and TRBJ1-5, with TRBD1 as a possible D gene (6 bases). The V and J ends lost 5 bases and 6 bases respectively, with 14 bases between them. The CDR3 spans 14 residues. Germline assignment: CDR1 SEHNR and CDR2 FQNEAQ (reference sequence). DNA for the CDR3: TGTGCCAGCAGCCGGGGGGGCGCCGGTCAGCCCCAGCATTTT. This sequence encodes CASSRGGAGQPQHF.

This chain's CDR3 is CASSPQGLSGNTIYF. The CDR3 nucleotides read TGTGCCAGCAGCCCACAGGGGCTCTCTGGAAACACCATATATTTT. V usage is TRBV7-9 and J usage is TRBJ1-3; 7 positions match TRBD1. The germline V gene encodes CDR1 SEHNR and CDR2 FQNEAQ (reference sequence). The CDR3 spans 15 residues. V lost 5 bases and J lost 0; bases outside the gene matches: 4.

The chain combines TRBV5-1 with TRBJ2-3; 10 bases are shared with TRBD2. Germline loops: CDR1 SGHRS, CDR2 YFSETQ. After removal of 5 bases from V and 0 bases from J, the junction contained 3 bases not matched to a gene. The CDR3 is 15 residues long. CDR3 region: CASRTSGASTDTQYF. The CDR3 bases are TGCGCCAGCAGAACTAGCGGGGCTAGCACAGATACGCAGTATTTT.

The gene calls are TRBV5-4 and TRBJ2-3; D unresolved. This CDR3 has 11 residues. Germline values: CDR1 SGHNT, CDR2 YYREEE (reference sequence). The germline V and J ends were trimmed by 3 bases and 6 bases, with 5 bases remaining between them. CDR3 nucleotide sequence: TGTGCCAGCAGCTCCGCGGATACGCAGTATTTT. It translates to CASSSADTQYF.

This chain connects TRBV6-4 to TRBJ2-1, with 11 bases identical to TRBD2. V was clipped by 5 bases and J by 4 bases; unmatched bases: 7. Germline V gives CDR1 MRHNA, CDR2 SNTAGT. The CDR3 is 16 amino acids. The CDR3 DNA is TGTGCCAGCAGTTCCAGTAGCGGGGGGGCTTACAATGAGCAGTTCTTC. It is translated as CASSSSSGGAYNEQFF.

The chain couples TRBV11-2 to TRBJ2-5; TRBD1 agrees at 9 bases. Germline V gene data show CDR1 as SGHAT and CDR2 as FQNNGV. V shed 5 bases, J shed 5 bases, and the junction held 6 bases outside the gene matches. CDR3 length equals 14 residues. Written as DNA, the CDR3 is TGTGCCAGCAGCATTACAGGGGGCTCGGAGACCCAGTACTTC. Its translation is CASSITGGSETQYF.

V is TRBV24-1 and J is TRBJ1-2, with D maybe TRBD1 (6 bases). CDR3 size: 14 residues. The V gene lost 3 bases and the J gene lost 4 bases, with 11 bases spanning the gap. Germline lookup yields CDR1 KGHDR and CDR2 SFDVKD. CDR3 coding DNA: TGTGCCACCAGTGATGACGCCAGGGGCTATGGCTACACCTTC. It encodes CATSDDARGYGYTF.

This clone was found a few times. The chain recombines TRBV7-9 with TRBJ2-1; the D is unclear. CDR1 is SEHNR and CDR2 is FQNEAQ in the germline V gene (reference sequence). This CDR3 comprises 12 residues. V shed 1 base and J shed 7 bases, with 5 bases lying between them. The CDR3 coding sequence is TGTGCCAGCAGCTTAGGGCGGAATGAGCAGTTCTTC. Its translation is CASSLGRNEQFF.

Only one count was recorded for this clone. J is TRBJ2-3 and V is TRBV4-2; D unclear. Between the trimmed V and J ends, which lost 0 bases and 4 bases, there was a span of 5 bases. The CDR3 spans 13 residues. Germline CDR1 is LGHNA and CDR2 is YNFKEQ. The CDR3 region is CASSQDLADTQYF. Written as DNA, the CDR3 is TGTGCCAGCAGCCAAGATCTCGCAGATACGCAGTATTTT.

The chain's CDR3 is CASSLEDVIWLWSNQPQHF. Here the CDR3 DNA reads TGTGCCAGCAGCTTGGAGGACGTTATATGGCTTTGGAGCAATCAGCCCCAGCATTTT. This chain joins TRBV11-2 and TRBJ1-5, with D unclear. The ends were cut back, 3 bases at V and 1 base at J, with 22 bases in the middle. Germline V gene data show CDR1 as SGHAT and CDR2 as FQNNGV. This CDR3 is 19 amino acids long.

The rearrangement links TRBV19 to TRBJ1-1; TRBD1 matches at 8 bases. Trimming removed 5 bases from V and 1 base from J; junction bases left unmatched: 9. The CDR3 has 16 amino acids. Per germline, CDR1 LNHDA and CDR2 SQIVND (reference sequence). CDR3 coding DNA: TGTGCCAGTAGTCCCTACTACAGGGGGGGGAACACTGAAGCTTTCTTT. Translating gives CASSPYYRGGNTEAFF.

The rearrangement joins TRBV7-2 to TRBJ2-3, with TRBD2 matching over 15 bases. This CDR3 spans 19 amino acids. Germline loops: CDR1 SGHTA, CDR2 FQGNSA. Losses at the gene ends were 5 bases for V and 1 base for J; bases not matched to a gene: 10. For the CDR3, the DNA is TGTGCCAGCAGCATTCTCGGACTAGCGGGGGGGCCGGGCACAGATACGCAGTATTTT. Protein sequence: CASSILGLAGGPGTDTQYF.

This clone was seen only once. The genes are TRBV29-1 and TRBJ1-2, with TRBD1 identical over 8 bases. The V segment lost 4 bases and the J segment 4 bases; nucleotides outside the gene matches: 11. The germline CDR1 and CDR2 sequences are SQVTM and ANQGSEA. The CDR3 runs 15 residues. The chain's CDR3 is CSVVLTAGGIYGYTF. The DNA for the CDR3 is TGCAGCGTTGTACTTACCGCAGGGGGCATCTATGGCTACACCTTC.

Points on this clone: One end of the junction is discordant with germline, which a read error may explain. This chain's CDR3 is CARSRQGLVNTGELFF. The CDR3, as DNA: TGCGCCCGCAGCCGACAGGGTCTAGTGAACACCGGGGAGCTGTTTTTT. The chain carries TRBV4-1 and TRBJ2-2; the match to TRBD1 covers 7 bases. CDR3 length: 16 residues. CDR1 and CDR2 (germline): MGHRA, YSYEKL.

V gene TRBV27 combines with J gene TRBJ2-2, with D perhaps TRBD1 (7 bases). V was cut by 5 bases and J by 0 bases, with 16 bases left in between. Germline V gene lookup returns CDR1 MNHEY and CDR2 SMNVEV (reference sequence). The CDR3 totals 17 residues. The CDR3 DNA reads as TGTGCCAGCAGTCCCCAGGGGGGCCTTTCGAACACCGGGGAGCTGTTTTTT. As protein: CASSPQGGLSNTGELFF.

The chain carries TRBV29-1 and TRBJ1-1; no definite D call. Trimming pared 5 bases from V and 7 bases from J, leaving 8 bases between. The CDR3 is made up of 10 amino acids. CDR1 is SQVTM and CDR2 is ANQGSEA in the germline V gene. The CDR3 DNA is TGCAGCGTTTCGGGAGGTGAAGCTTTCTTT. It yields the protein CSVSGGEAFF.

The chain has TRBV19 and TRBJ1-3, with 7 bases matching TRBD1. The CDR3 is 16 amino acids. After removal of 2 bases from V and 0 bases from J, the junction contained 4 bases not matched to a gene. Germline V gene data show CDR1 as LNHDA and CDR2 as SQIVND (reference sequence). CDR3 nucleotides: TGTGCCAGTAGTATAAACAGGGGAAGCTCTGGAAACACCATATATTTT. The encoded protein is CASSINRGSSGNTIYF.

The gene calls are TRBV27 and TRBJ1-2; D might be TRBD1 (5 bases). CDR1 is MNHEY, CDR2 SMNVEV, per germline (reference sequence). The CDR3 runs to 12 residues. V lost 3 bases to trimming and J lost 7 bases, with 9 bases between them. The CDR3 DNA reads TGTGCCAGCAGTTTGCAGGGCTTTGGCTACACCTTC. Protein: CASSLQGFGYTF.

The V gene is TRBV4-1, the J gene TRBJ1-4; D call uncertain. This CDR3 is 16 amino acids long. CDR1 and CDR2 (germline): MGHRA, YSYEKL. The V end was cut by 0 bases, the J end by 5 bases, with 13 bases between. The chain's CDR3 is CASSQDLAFGNEKLFF. The CDR3 DNA reads as TGCGCCAGCAGCCAAGATCTTGCGTTCGGGAATGAAAAACTGTTTTTT.

The chain recombines TRBV9 with TRBJ1-4; D possibly corresponds to TRBD1 (5 bases). This CDR3 is built from 17 residues. Deletions cut 0 bases from V and 1 base from J, with 13 bases between. Germline CDR1 is SGDLS and CDR2 is YYNGEE. The CDR3 coding sequence is TGTGCCAGCAGCGTAGGTCGGGGGGTAGGAACTAATGAAAAACTGTTTTTT. Protein sequence: CASSVGRGVGTNEKLFF.

The CDR3 DNA follows: TGTGCCAGTAGTATAACGGGGGGGGTGGTCTACGAGCAGTACTTC. Protein: CASSITGGVVYEQYF. The V call is TRBV19, the J call TRBJ2-7, with 8 bases lining up with TRBD2. This CDR3 comprises 15 residues. The V segment lost 2 bases and the J segment 3 bases; nucleotides outside the gene matches: 6. Germline V gives CDR1 LNHDA, CDR2 SQIVND (reference sequence).

This chain links TRBV12-3 or TRBV12-4 with TRBJ1-4, with no clear D. The V end was cut by 6 bases, the J end by 6 bases, with 11 bases between. The CDR3 runs to 13 residues. The CDR3 DNA reads as TGTGCCAGCAGGCCCCGAGAGGATGAAAAACTGTTTTTT. It yields the protein CASRPREDEKLFF.

The gene calls are TRBV27 and TRBJ1-1; 8 bases are shared with TRBD1. The CDR3 totals 12 residues. V gave up 5 bases and J gave up 11 bases; unmatched junction bases: 7. Germline loops: CDR1 MNHEY, CDR2 SMNVEV (reference sequence). The CDR3 sequence is CASSPLTGAAFF. The DNA for the CDR3 is TGTGCCAGCAGTCCATTGACAGGGGCGGCTTTCTTT.

The chain recombines TRBV5-1 with TRBJ2-2; 9 bases line up with TRBD1. CDR3 length: 17 amino acids. Germline V gene data show CDR1 as SGHRS and CDR2 as YFSETQ. V was pared by 5 bases and J by 2 bases, with 10 bases of the junction left unmatched. The CDR3 DNA reads TGCGCCAGCAGACAACTAAAGACAGGGGGAAACACCGGGGAGCTGTTTTTT. Translating gives CASRQLKTGGNTGELFF. Filled out from reference TRBV5-1 and TRBJ2-2, the complete variable domain reads KAGVTQTPRYLIKTRGQQVTLSCSPISGHRSVSWYQQTPGQGLQFLFEYFSETQRNKGNFPGRFSGRQFSNSRSEMNVSTLELGDSALYLCASRQLKTGGNTGELFFGEGSRLTVL.

V and J are TRBV6-4 and TRBJ2-2; TRBD1 matches at 9 bases. CDR3 length: 14 residues. CDR1 is MRHNA, CDR2 SNTAGT, per germline. Losses at the gene ends were 4 bases for V and 3 bases for J; bases not matched to a gene: 0. The CDR3 DNA sequence: TGTGCCAGCAGTGGGACAGGGGACACCGGGGAGCTGTTTTTT. It codes for CASSGTGDTGELFF.